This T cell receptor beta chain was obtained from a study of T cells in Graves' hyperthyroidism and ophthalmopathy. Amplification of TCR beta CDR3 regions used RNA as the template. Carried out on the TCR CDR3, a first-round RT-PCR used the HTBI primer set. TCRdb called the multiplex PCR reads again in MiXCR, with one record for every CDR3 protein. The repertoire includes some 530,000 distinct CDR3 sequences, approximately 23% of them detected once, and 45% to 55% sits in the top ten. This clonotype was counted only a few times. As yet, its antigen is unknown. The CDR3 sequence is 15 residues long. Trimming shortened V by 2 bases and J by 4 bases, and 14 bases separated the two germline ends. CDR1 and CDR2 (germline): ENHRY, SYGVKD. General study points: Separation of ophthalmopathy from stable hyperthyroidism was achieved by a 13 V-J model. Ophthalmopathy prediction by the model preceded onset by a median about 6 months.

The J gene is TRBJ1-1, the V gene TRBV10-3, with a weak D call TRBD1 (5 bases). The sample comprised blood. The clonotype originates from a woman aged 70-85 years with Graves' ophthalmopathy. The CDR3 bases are TGTGCCATCAGTGAGGGGGCCCGGCGGGGCACTGAAGCTTTCTTT. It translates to CAISEGARRGTEAFF.